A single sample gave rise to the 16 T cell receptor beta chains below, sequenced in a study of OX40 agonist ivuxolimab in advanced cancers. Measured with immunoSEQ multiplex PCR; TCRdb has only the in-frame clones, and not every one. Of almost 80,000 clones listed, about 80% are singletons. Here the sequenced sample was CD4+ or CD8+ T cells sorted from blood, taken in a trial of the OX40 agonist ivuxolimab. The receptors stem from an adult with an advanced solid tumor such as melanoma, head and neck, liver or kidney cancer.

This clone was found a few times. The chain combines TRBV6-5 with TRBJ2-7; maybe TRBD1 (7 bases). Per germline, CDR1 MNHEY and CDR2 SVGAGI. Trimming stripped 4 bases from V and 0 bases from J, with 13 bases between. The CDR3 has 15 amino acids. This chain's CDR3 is CASSFRRDSSYEQYF. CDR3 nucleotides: TGTGCCAGCAGTTTCAGGAGGGACAGCTCCTACGAGCAGTACTTC.

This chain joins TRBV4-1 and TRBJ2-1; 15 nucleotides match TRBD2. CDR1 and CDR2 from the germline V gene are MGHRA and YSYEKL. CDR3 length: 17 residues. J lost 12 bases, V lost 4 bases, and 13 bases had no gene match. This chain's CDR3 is CASSPGLAGGLFYGQFF. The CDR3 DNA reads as TGCGCCAGCAGCCCTGGACTAGCGGGAGGGCTCTTCTATGGGCAGTTCTTC.

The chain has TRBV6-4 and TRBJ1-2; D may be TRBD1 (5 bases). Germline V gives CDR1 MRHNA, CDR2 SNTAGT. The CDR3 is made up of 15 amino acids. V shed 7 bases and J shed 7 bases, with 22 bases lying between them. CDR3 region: CASKGLGSDSGGYTF. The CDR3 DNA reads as TGTGCCAGCAAGGGGCTGGGGTCAGACAGTGGTGGCTACACCTTC.

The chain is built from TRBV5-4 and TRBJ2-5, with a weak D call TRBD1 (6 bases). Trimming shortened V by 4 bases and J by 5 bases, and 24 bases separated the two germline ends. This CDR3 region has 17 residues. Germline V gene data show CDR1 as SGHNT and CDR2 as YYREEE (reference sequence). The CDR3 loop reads CASSPGTSKDGQETQYF. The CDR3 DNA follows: TGTGCCAGCAGCCCTGGGACATCCAAAGACGGACAGGAGACCCAGTACTTC.

In DNA form, the CDR3 reads TGCGCCAGCACCCTAGGACACTCGGGCACTAACTATGGCTACACCTTC. It codes for CASTLGHSGTNYGYTF. The V and J genes are TRBV5-1 and TRBJ1-2, with D perhaps matching TRBD1 (5 bases). This CDR3 is built from 16 residues. Germline CDR1 and CDR2: SGHRS and YFSETQ. Between the trimmed V and J ends, which lost 6 bases and 0 bases, there was a span of 18 bases. Based on the CDR3 plus reference TRBV5-1 and TRBJ1-2, the full variable domain is KAGVTQTPRYLIKTRGQQVTLSCSPISGHRSVSWYQQTPGQGLQFLFEYFSETQRNKGNFPGRFSGRQFSNSRSEMNVSTLELGDSALYLCASTLGHSGTNYGYTFGSGTRLTVV.

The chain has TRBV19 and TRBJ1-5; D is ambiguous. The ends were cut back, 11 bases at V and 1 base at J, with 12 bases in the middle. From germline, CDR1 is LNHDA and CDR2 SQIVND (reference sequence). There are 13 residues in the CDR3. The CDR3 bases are TGTGCCTCGGAGTTCGGAAGCAATCAGCCCCAGCATTTT. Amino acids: CASEFGSNQPQHF.

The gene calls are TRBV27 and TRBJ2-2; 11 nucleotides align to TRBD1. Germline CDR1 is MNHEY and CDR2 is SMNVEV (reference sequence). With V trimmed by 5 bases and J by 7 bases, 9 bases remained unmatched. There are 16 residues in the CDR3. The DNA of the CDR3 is TGTGCCAGCAGTGATAGGGACAGGGGGAGGATCGGGGAGCTGTTTTTT. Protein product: CASSDRDRGRIGELFF.

CDR3 region: CASMSTAIYGYTF. For the CDR3, the DNA is TGTGCCAGCATGAGCACCGCAATCTATGGCTACACCTTC. The gene calls are TRBV6-1 and TRBJ1-2; D gene uncertain. Trimming left V 7 bases short and J 4 bases short, with 13 bases between. CDR1 and CDR2 from the germline V gene are MNHNS and SASEGT. The CDR3 consists of 13 residues.

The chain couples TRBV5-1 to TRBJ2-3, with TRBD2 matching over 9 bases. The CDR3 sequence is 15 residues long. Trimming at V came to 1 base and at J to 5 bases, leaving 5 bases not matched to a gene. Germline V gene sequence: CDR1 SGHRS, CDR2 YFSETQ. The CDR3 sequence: CASSLQRGAGDTQYF. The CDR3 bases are TGCGCCAGCAGCTTGCAGCGGGGGGCGGGAGATACGCAGTATTTT.

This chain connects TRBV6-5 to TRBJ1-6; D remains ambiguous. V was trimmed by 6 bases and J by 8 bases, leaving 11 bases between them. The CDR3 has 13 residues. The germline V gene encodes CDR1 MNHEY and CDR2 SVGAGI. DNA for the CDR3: TGTGCCAGCAGGCGCAACCGGGATTCACCCCTCCACTTT. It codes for CASRRNRDSPLHF.

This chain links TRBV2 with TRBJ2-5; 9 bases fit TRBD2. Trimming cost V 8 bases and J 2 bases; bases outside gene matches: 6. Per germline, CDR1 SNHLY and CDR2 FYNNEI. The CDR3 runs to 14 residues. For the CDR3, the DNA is TGTGCCAGCTCTTCTACTAGCGGGCAAGAGACCCAGTACTTC. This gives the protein CASSSTSGQETQYF.

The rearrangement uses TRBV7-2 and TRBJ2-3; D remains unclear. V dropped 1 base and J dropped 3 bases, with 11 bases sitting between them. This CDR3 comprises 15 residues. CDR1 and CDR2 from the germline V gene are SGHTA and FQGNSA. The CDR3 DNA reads TGTGCCAGCAGCTTAGTGGGGTCACTAACAGATACGCAGTATTTT. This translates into CASSLVGSLTDTQYF.

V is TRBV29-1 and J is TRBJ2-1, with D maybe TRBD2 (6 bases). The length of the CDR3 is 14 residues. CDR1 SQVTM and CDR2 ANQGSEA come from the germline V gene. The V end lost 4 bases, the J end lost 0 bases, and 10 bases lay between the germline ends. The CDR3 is CSVGDGSSYNEQFF. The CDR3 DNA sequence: TGCAGCGTTGGAGACGGGAGCTCCTACAATGAGCAGTTCTTC.

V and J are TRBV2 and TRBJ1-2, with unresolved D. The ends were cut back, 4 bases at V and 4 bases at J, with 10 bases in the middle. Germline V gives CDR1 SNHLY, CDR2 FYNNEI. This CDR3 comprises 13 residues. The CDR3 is CASSGPSGYGYTF. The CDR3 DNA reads TGTGCCAGCAGTGGGCCCTCCGGCTATGGCTACACCTTC.

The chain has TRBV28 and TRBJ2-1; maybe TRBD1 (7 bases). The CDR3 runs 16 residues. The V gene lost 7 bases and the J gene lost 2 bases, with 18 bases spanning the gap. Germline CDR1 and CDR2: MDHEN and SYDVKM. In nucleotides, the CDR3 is TGTGCCAGCACCTCAGGGGGGAATCCTGCCTACAATGAGCAGTTCTTC. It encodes CASTSGGNPAYNEQFF.

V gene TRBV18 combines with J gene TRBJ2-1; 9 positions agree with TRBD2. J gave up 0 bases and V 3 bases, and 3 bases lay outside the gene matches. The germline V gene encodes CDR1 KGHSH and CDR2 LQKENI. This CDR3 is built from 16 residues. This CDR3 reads CASSPRLADSYNEQFF. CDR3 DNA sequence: TGTGCCAGCTCACCGAGACTAGCGGACTCCTACAATGAGCAGTTCTTC.